Listed here is a single TCR beta chain. Germline CDR1 reads SGHVS; CDR2 reads FQNEAQ. The V segment lost 4 bases and the J segment 3 bases; nucleotides outside the gene matches: 8. The CDR3 consists of 15 residues. Full-length variable regions came from constant-region reverse primers plus semi-nested Nested Universal Primer A PCR. Each CDR3 protein gets one entry after TCRdb re-called the 5' RACE reads with MiXCR. In the table there are tens of thousands of distinct CDR3 sequences, over 15% of which are singletons. Sequencing input: naive CD4+ T cells sorted from a lymph node. Subset indicated: naive CD4+ T cells, CD4+CD45RA+CD25-. This TCR derives from a female donor with breast cancer. The V call is TRBV7-8, the J call TRBJ2-5; TRBD2 matches at 7 bases. The CDR3 sequence is CASSSTPTSEETQYF. DNA of the CDR3: TGTGCCAGCAGCTCCACCCCTACTAGCGAAGAGACCCAGTACTTC.